The subject of this entry is one T cell receptor (beta chain). The record originates from a study of T cell changes during pregnancy in multiple sclerosis. CDR1 and CDR2 from the germline V gene are MNHEY and SVGAGI. This CDR3 is 14 amino acids long. J lost 1 base, V lost 5 bases, and 4 bases had no gene match. Produced via immunoSEQ multiplex PCR; TCRdb's table is partial and in-frame only. Here the sample spans 60,000 or so clones, roughly nine tenths being singletons. The receptor comes from a female donor with multiple sclerosis, enrolled in a pregnancy study. The chain joins TRBV6-5 to TRBJ1-1, with 7 bases identical to TRBD1. Sequencing was performed on peripheral blood, taken before pregnancy. The CDR3 sequence is CASSPDRENTEAFF. The CDR3 DNA reads as TGTGCCAGCAGTCCCGACAGGGAGAACACTGAAGCTTTCTTT.